A single sample gave rise to the 9 T cell receptor beta chains below, sequenced in a study of post-analysis software for immune sequencing data. Points from the study as a whole: Comparison of patients with controls showed about 5 TRBV segments more frequent in patients, TRBV5-6, TRBV5-1 and TRBV20-1 among them.

These TCRs are of unknown antigen specificity. The TCR beta cDNA libraries carried unique molecular identifiers. TCRdb reprocessed the PCR reads with MiXCR, giving one entry per CDR3 protein. This table holds more than 450,000 distinct CDR3 sequences, around 34% found once. The sequencing sample was made of blood. These receptors were obtained from a girl younger than 18 with multiple sclerosis.

This clonotype was recorded a few times. The chain couples TRBV29-1 to TRBJ2-2; 10 nucleotides line up with TRBD1. V lost 5 bases to trimming and J lost 3 bases; unmatched junction nucleotides: 3. Germline CDR1 SQVTM, CDR2 ANQGSEA. The CDR3 has 14 residues. The CDR3 sequence is CSVKTGGDTGELFF. Here the CDR3 DNA reads TGCAGCGTTAAGACAGGGGGCGACACCGGGGAGCTGTTTTTT.

The gene calls are TRBV20-1 and TRBJ1-2; 9 bases are shared with TRBD1. The V gene end was trimmed by 6 bases and the J gene end by 8 bases; junction bases not matched to a gene: 10. Germline CDR1 reads DFQATT; CDR2 reads SNEGSKA (reference sequence). The CDR3 contains 13 residues. The DNA for the CDR3 is TGCAGTGCGACCGTACAGGGGGCTTGGGGCTACACCTTC. Translation gives CSATVQGAWGYTF.

This rearrangement joins TRBV5-1 to TRBJ2-5; D is perhaps TRBD1 or TRBD2 (5 bases each). With 3 bases removed from V and 4 bases from J, the gap between germline ends came to 25 bases. This CDR3 is 18 amino acids long. The V gene's germline CDR1 is SGHRS and CDR2 YFSETQ. CDR3 DNA: TGCGCCAGCAGCTCAAGCCCTTGGGGCAGGGTAGGAGGAGAGACCCAGTACTTC. It is translated as CASSSSPWGRVGGETQYF.

A note on this clonotype: Just one base apart from a much larger clone, this may be a read error. The chain is built from TRBV20-1 and TRBJ1-2; perhaps TRBD1 as D (5 bases). CDR1 and CDR2 from the germline V gene are DFQATT and SNEGSKA (reference sequence). The CDR3 runs 13 residues. The DNA of the CDR3 is TGCAATGGGGACGGCGCCTCTGGGGGTGGCTACACCTTC. Translating it yields CNGDGASGGGYTF.

This clonotype has only a few counts. The V gene is TRBV5-1, the J gene TRBJ1-2, with D uncertain. This CDR3 has 11 residues. The V end was cut by 5 bases, the J end by 4 bases, with 6 bases between. In germline, CDR1 is SGHRS, CDR2 YFSETQ. CDR3 residues: CASRNSYGYTF. The DNA of the CDR3 is TGCGCCAGCAGAAACAGCTATGGCTACACCTTC.

Notes on this clonotype: One junction end disagrees with the germline gene, perhaps due to a read error. The rearrangement uses TRBV15 and TRBJ2-3, with TRBD2 as a possible D gene (5 bases). The CDR3 has 17 amino acids. Per the germline V gene, CDR1 is LNHNV and CDR2 is YYDKDF (reference sequence). The CDR3: CVTSRVSGLSSTDTQYF. The DNA of the CDR3 is TGTGTCACCAGCAGAGTAAGCGGTCTTTCTAGCACAGATACGCAGTATTTT.

The chain has TRBV7-9 and TRBJ2-7; D gene unclear. The V gene lost 3 bases and the J gene lost 6 bases, with 12 bases spanning the gap. The V gene's germline CDR1 is SEHNR and CDR2 FQNEAQ (reference sequence). This CDR3 has 13 residues. The CDR3 reads CASSLGSASEQYF. The CDR3 DNA reads TGTGCCAGCAGCTTGGGATCAGCCTCCGAGCAGTACTTC.

The CDR3 bases are TGCAGTGCCCAGTTCCAGGACAGGGGTTCGTACGAGCAGTACTTC. It translates to CSAQFQDRGSYEQYF. The chain links TRBV20-1 to TRBJ2-7; TRBD1 matches 9 bases. Trimming removed 6 bases from V and 4 bases from J; junction bases left unmatched: 13. The CDR3 has 15 amino acids. From germline, CDR1 is DFQATT and CDR2 SNEGSKA (reference sequence).

The gene calls are TRBV6-4 and TRBJ2-6, with D unclear. This CDR3 has 14 residues. From germline, CDR1 is MRHNA and CDR2 SNTAGT. V dropped 5 bases and J dropped 6 bases, with 11 bases sitting between them. The CDR3 DNA is TGTGCCAGCAGTCCCACTCCGGAGGCCAACGTCCTGACTTTC. Amino acid sequence: CASSPTPEANVLTF.